The rows below give T cell receptor beta chains drawn from one sample of a study of blood T cell repertoires in COVID-19. The table came from immunoSEQ multiplex PCR; TCRdb's copy has only in-frame clones and leaves some out. The sample records around 370,000 clones, around nine tenths being singletons. Sequenced: peripheral blood. These receptors all stem from a woman under 30 who had recovered from COVID-19. The CDR3 runs from the conserved cysteine through the conserved F or W. Each record gives: J gene, CDR3 length, clone size, D gene, V gene, CDR3 DNA, CDR3 protein. A D gene is named only where the DNA matches it firmly. Only some rows state a clone size, as once, few, many or a class for expanded clones.

>TRBJ2-3|14|.|.|TRBV9
TGTGCCAGCAGCCGCGGGACTGAAGGAGATACGCAGTATTTT
CASSRGTEGDTQYF
>TRBJ2-3|17|.|TRBD2|TRBV2
TGTGCCAGCAGTGAAGCGCTTCGGGCAGCCGGGAGGGATACGCAGTATTTT
CASSEALRAAGRDTQYF
>TRBJ1-2|13|.|TRBD1|TRBV7-8
TGTGCCAGCAGCCCGGACAGGAATTATGGCTACACCTTC
CASSPDRNYGYTF
>TRBJ2-2|16|.|.|TRBV4-1
TGCGCCAGCAGCTCTCTGGACTCACTAATTACCGGGGAGCTGTTTTTT
CASSSLDSLITGELFF
>TRBJ1-6|14|once|.|TRBV6-6
TGTGCCAGCAGTTACGGGCAGAATAATTCACCCCTCCACTTT
CASSYGQNNSPLHF
>TRBJ2-2|16|.|TRBD2|TRBV7-2
TGTGCCAGCAGCTTGCGACCGGGAGGGCGGACCGGGGAGCTGTTTTTT
CASSLRPGGRTGELFF
>TRBJ2-3|18|once|TRBD2|TRBV6-2/TRBV6-3
TGTGCCAGCAGTCATTATTTCCTCGGGCGGGAGGGAACAGATACGCAGTATTTT
CASSHYFLGREGTDTQYF
>TRBJ1-3|15|.|TRBD1|TRBV6-2/TRBV6-3
TGTGCCAGCAGTTACCGGACAGGGGCTGGAAACACCATATATTTT
CASSYRTGAGNTIYF
>TRBJ1-3|15|.|TRBD1|TRBV5-1
TGCGCCAGCAGCTCGACAGGGGGCATTGGAAACACCATATATTTT
CASSSTGGIGNTIYF
>TRBJ1-2|15|.|TRBD1|TRBV3-1/TRBV3-2
TGTGCCAGCAGCCAAGATGTGACAGGGCCTAGTGGCTACACCTTC
CASSQDVTGPSGYTF
>TRBJ1-5|16|.|.|TRBV5-8
TGTGCCAGCAGCTCCAGGAGGATTTTTAGCAATCAGCCCCAGCATTTT
CASSSRRIFSNQPQHF
>TRBJ1-2|12|few|.|TRBV19
TGTGCCAGTAGTGCAGATTATTATGGCTACACCTTC
CASSADYYGYTF
>TRBJ2-3|15|.|.|TRBV7-2
TGTGCCAGCAGCTCCACCGGGACAAGCACAGATACGCAGTATTTT
CASSSTGTSTDTQYF
>TRBJ1-1|12|.|.|TRBV10-3
TGTGCCATCAGTGAGTCGGCGGGGGGAGCTTTCTTT
CAISESAGGAFF
>TRBJ2-1|16|.|TRBD2|TRBV9
TGTGCCAGCAGCGTAGTGGGACTAGCCGACTACAATGAGCAGTTCTTC
CASSVVGLADYNEQFF
>TRBJ2-1|12|.|.|TRBV11-3
TGTGCCAGCAGCCCGCTTGGGCGTGAGCAGTTCTTC
CASSPLGREQFF
>TRBJ2-1|15|.|TRBD2|TRBV6-2/TRBV6-3
TGTGCCAGCAGTCTTAGCGGGAGAAGGAGAAATGAGCAGTTCTTC
CASSLSGRRRNEQFF